This TCR beta chain was observed in a study of T-cell memory formation after mild COVID-19. TCRdb recomputed calls from the 5' RACE reads with MiXCR, one row per CDR3 protein. The sample carries 300,000 to 350,000 distinct CDR3 sequences, over 10% recorded once. This clonotype has more than one count but fewer than ten. Sequenced: PBMCs or a T cell subset sorted from them (not recorded which). The receptor comes from a man aged 18-30 years who had mild COVID-19 (a few samples of this study predate the infection). Cell type and time point are not known.

The DNA of the CDR3 is TGCAGTGCTATCAGCGGGGGTATTGGAAACACCATATATTTT. Translation: CSAISGGIGNTIYF. This sequence joins TRBV20-1 and TRBJ1-3, with D possibly being TRBD1 (5 bases). CDR3 size: 14 residues. Trimming took off 4 bases at V and 3 bases at J, with 13 bases between the two ends. Germline V gene lookup returns CDR1 DFQATT and CDR2 SNEGSKA (reference sequence).